The rows below give T cell receptor beta chains drawn from one sample of a study of Ad26.COV2.S vaccination and SARS-CoV-2 variants. Data came from immunoSEQ multiplex PCR; TCRdb stores just in-frame clones and leaves some out. The data contain some 180,000 clones, around 90% of them seen just once; the ten biggest clones take up about 5.5%. This material consisted of peripheral blood, taken after recovery from COVID-19. These receptors all come from a human donor who had recovered from COVID-19. The CDR3 runs from the conserved cysteine through the conserved F or W. Each record gives: clone size, V gene, D gene, J gene, CDR3 DNA, CDR3 protein. The D gene is left open where the match is weak. Not all rows give a size; the values are once, few, many and, for expanded clones, a class.

>few|TRBV12-3/TRBV12-4|TRBD1|TRBJ1-2
TGTGCCAGCAGTGGACAGGGATTTCGTGGCTACACCTTC
CASSGQGFRGYTF
>few|TRBV5-4|TRBD2|TRBJ2-5
TGTGCCAGCAGCTTGGTGGCGGGGGGGCCGGTTAAGACCCAGTACTTC
CASSLVAGGPVKTQYF
>NA|TRBV27|TRBD2|TRBJ2-5
TGTGCCAGCAGTCCCGGGACTAGCGGGGGTGAGACCCAGTACTTC
CASSPGTSGGETQYF
>NA|TRBV7-3|TRBD2|TRBJ2-3
TGTGCCAGCAGAGCGGGGGGCGGCACAGATACGCAGTATTTT
CASRAGGGTDTQYF
>NA|TRBV7-9|TRBD1|TRBJ1-2
TGTGCCAGCAGCTTGGACCGGGACAGTTTATATGGCTACACCTTC
CASSLDRDSLYGYTF
>NA|TRBV5-6|TRBD1|TRBJ1-5
TGTGCCAGCAGCTTGGGGGGAGACAGGGAACAGCATTTT
CASSLGGDREQHF
>NA|TRBV28|TRBD1|TRBJ1-2
TGTGCCAGCAGTTCGGGACAGGGGAACTATGGCTACACCTTC
CASSSGQGNYGYTF
>NA|TRBV19|NA|TRBJ1-6
TGTGCCAGTAGTATAAATCATCGGGGTAGGGAATCACCCCTCCACTTT
CASSINHRGRESPLHF
>NA|TRBV18|TRBD2|TRBJ2-5
TGTGCCAGCTCACCCAGGAGCGGGATGTTCGAGACCCAGTACTTC
CASSPRSGMFETQYF
>NA|TRBV4-1|NA|TRBJ1-3
TGCGCCAGCAGCCAAGAAGGGAGCCTCTCTGGAAACACCATATATTTT
CASSQEGSLSGNTIYF
>NA|TRBV7-9|NA|TRBJ1-1
TGTGCCAGCAGCCCCGCGGTTCTCACTGAAGCTTTCTTT
CASSPAVLTEAFF
>NA|TRBV7-9|NA|TRBJ2-1
TGTGCCAGCAGCGCCGGGACCCACGTTGAGCAGTTCTTC
CASSAGTHVEQFF
>NA|TRBV18|NA|TRBJ2-1
TGTGCCAGCTCACCAGGGGGAGAGACCTACAATGAGCAGTTCTTC
CASSPGGETYNEQFF
>NA|TRBV5-6|NA|TRBJ2-7
TGTGCCAGCAGCCCCGGTTCGGGGCGTGGATACGAGCAGTACTTC
CASSPGSGRGYEQYF
>NA|TRBV6-5|TRBD1|TRBJ2-2
TGTGCCAGCAGTAGAGCGACAGGGTTCACCGGGGAGCTGTTTTTT
CASSRATGFTGELFF
>NA|TRBV15|NA|TRBJ2-7
TGTGCCACCAGCAGAGGGCGTACGGAGGTGTACTTC
CATSRGRTEVYF
>NA|TRBV7-8|TRBD2|TRBJ2-1
TGTGCCAGCAGCTTAGGTGGGGCTAGCGGGGGGGAGCAGTTCTTC
CASSLGGASGGEQFF
>NA|TRBV7-7|NA|TRBJ2-3
TGTGCCAGCAGCGAAGGACAGTCGGAGGCAGATACGCAGTATTTT
CASSEGQSEADTQYF
>NA|TRBV24-1|NA|TRBJ2-3
TGTGCCACCAGTGATTCCCAGGGCTTGGGCACAGATACGCAGTATTTT
CATSDSQGLGTDTQYF
>NA|TRBV4-1|NA|TRBJ2-5
TGCGCCAGCAGCCAAGAGGGGGGCGGGGGAGAGACCCAGTACTTC
CASSQEGGGGETQYF
>NA|TRBV19|NA|TRBJ2-1
TGTGCCAGTAGTATAGACCCACCACCTGTATTTACCTACAATGAGCAGTTCTTC
CASSIDPPPVFTYNEQFF
>NA|TRBV9|NA|TRBJ2-7
TGTGCCAGCAGCCCCGGGGACCCGGGCGAGCAGTACTTC
CASSPGDPGEQYF
>NA|TRBV5-1|NA|TRBJ1-2
TGCGCCAGCAGCTTGCGGAATCAGGGCTATGGCTACACCTTC
CASSLRNQGYGYTF
>NA|TRBV19|NA|TRBJ2-7
TGTGCCAGTAGTATAGTTCGGCAGGCGGACGAGCAGTACTTC
CASSIVRQADEQYF
>few|TRBV27|TRBD1|TRBJ1-1
TGTGCCAGCAGTTTCAGGGGGCGAAGCACTGAAGCTTTCTTT
CASSFRGRSTEAFF
>NA|TRBV24-1|NA|TRBJ2-1
TGTGCCACCAGCGCGGGATTGCGGAAGTTCTTC
CATSAGLRKFF
>NA|TRBV3-1/TRBV3-2|NA|TRBJ2-1
TGTGCCAGCAGCCAAGGGACAGTCCACAATGAGCAGTTCTTC
CASSQGTVHNEQFF
>NA|TRBV23-1|NA|TRBJ2-7
TGCGCCAGCAGTCAAAATCCCACTCGGGCGGGAATTTTTGATGCGCTAGTCGACCACGAGCAGTACTTC
CASSQNPTRAGIFDALVDHEQYF